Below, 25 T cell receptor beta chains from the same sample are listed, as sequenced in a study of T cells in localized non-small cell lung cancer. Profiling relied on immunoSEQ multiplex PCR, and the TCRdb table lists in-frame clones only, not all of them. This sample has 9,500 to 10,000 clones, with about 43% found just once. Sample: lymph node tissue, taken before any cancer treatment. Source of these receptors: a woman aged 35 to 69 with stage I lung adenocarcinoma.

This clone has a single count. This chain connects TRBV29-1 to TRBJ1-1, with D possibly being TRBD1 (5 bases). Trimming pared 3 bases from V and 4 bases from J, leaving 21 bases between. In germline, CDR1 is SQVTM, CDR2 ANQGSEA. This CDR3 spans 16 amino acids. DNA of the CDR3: TGCAGCGTTGAGGGCAGGGAAATACCCGGGAGCACTGAAGCTTTCTTT. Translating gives CSVEGREIPGSTEAFF.

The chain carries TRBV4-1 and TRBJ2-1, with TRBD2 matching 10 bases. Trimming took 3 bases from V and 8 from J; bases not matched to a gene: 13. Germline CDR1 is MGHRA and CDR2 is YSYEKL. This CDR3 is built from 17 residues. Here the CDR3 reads CASSQTISGGSSYEQFF. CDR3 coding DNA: TGCGCCAGCAGCCAGACAATTAGCGGGGGGTCTTCGTATGAGCAGTTCTTC.

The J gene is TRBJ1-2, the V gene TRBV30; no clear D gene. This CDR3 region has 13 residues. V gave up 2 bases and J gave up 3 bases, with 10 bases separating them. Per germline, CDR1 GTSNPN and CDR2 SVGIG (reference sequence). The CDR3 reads CAWSLGFYYGYTF. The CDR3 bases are TGTGCCTGGAGTTTAGGGTTTTACTATGGCTACACCTTC.

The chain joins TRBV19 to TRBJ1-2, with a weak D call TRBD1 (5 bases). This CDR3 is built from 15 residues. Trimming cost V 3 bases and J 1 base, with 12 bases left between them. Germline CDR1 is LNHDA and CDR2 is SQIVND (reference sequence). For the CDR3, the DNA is TGTGCCAGTAGTATTATGGCGGGGCTTAACTATGGCTACACCTTC. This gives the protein CASSIMAGLNYGYTF.

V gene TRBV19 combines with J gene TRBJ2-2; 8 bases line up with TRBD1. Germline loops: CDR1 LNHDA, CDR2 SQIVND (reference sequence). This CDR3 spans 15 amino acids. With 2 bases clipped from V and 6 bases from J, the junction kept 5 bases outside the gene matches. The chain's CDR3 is CASSITNRGAGELFF. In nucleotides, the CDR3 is TGTGCCAGTAGTATAACCAACAGGGGGGCCGGGGAGCTGTTTTTT.

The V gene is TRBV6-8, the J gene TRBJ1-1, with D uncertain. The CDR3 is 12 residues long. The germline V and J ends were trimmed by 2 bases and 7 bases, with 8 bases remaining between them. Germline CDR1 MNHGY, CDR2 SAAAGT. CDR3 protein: CASSYVAYEAFF. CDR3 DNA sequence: TGTGCCAGCAGTTACGTGGCATATGAAGCTTTCTTT.

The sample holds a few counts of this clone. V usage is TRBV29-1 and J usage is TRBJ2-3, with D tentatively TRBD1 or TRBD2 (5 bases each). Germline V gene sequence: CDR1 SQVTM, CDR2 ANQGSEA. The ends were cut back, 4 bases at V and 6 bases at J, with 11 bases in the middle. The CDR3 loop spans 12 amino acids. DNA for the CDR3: TGCAGCGTTGTTCAGGGACGGGATACGCAGTATTTT. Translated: CSVVQGRDTQYF.

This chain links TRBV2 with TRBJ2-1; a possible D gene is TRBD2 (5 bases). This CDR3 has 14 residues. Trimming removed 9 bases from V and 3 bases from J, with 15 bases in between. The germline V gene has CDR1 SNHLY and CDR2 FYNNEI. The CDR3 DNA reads TGTGCCAGAGGAGGAGCCCGAGGCTACAATGAGCAGTTCTTC. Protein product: CARGGARGYNEQFF.

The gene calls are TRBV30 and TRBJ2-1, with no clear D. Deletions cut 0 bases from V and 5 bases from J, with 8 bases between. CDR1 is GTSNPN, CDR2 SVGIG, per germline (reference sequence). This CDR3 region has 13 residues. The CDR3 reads CAWSVQPHNEQFF. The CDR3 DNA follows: TGTGCCTGGAGTGTACAGCCCCACAATGAGCAGTTCTTC.

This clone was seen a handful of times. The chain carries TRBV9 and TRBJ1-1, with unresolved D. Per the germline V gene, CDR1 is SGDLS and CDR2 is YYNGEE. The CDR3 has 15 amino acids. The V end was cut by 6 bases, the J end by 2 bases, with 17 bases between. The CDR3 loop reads CASTTNPPGNTEAFF. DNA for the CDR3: TGTGCCAGCACCACGAACCCCCCGGGTAACACTGAAGCTTTCTTT.

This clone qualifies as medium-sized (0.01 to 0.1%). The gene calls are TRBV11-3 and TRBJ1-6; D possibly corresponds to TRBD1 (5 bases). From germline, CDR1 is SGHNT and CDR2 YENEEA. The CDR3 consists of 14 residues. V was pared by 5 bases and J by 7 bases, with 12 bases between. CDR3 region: CASSGGTENSPLHF. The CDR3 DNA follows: TGTGCCAGCAGCGGCGGGACGGAAAATTCACCCCTCCACTTT.

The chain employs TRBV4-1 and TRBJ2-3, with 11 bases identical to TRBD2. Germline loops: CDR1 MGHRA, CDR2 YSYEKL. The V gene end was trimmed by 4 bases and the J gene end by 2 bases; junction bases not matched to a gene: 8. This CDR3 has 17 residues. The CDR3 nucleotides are TGCGCCAGCAGCCCTTTTCTAGCGGGGGGCTACACAGATACGCAGTATTTT. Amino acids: CASSPFLAGGYTDTQYF.

The CDR3 nucleotides read TGTGCCAGCAGTCCGGGGACAATCTACGAGCAGTACTTC. This codes for CASSPGTIYEQYF. The rearrangement joins TRBV6-8 to TRBJ2-7; the D gene is possibly TRBD1 (6 bases). V lost 5 bases, J lost 3 bases, and 11 bases lay in between. This CDR3 contains 13 residues. CDR1 is MNHGY and CDR2 is SAAAGT in the germline V gene.

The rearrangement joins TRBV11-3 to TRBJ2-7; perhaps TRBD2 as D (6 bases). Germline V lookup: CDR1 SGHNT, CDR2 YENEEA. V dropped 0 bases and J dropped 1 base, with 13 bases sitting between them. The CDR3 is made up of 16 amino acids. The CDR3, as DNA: TGTGCCAGCAGCTTAGAAGAGCGGGCCGGGTCCTACGAGCAGTACTTC. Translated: CASSLEERAGSYEQYF.

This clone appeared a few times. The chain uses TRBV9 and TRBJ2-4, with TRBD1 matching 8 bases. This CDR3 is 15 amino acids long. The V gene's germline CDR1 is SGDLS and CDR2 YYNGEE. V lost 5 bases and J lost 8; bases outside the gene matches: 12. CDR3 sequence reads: CASSSRTGRYHIQYF. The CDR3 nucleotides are TGTGCCAGCAGTAGCCGGACAGGGAGGTATCACATTCAGTACTTC.

The DNA for the CDR3 is TGCGCCAGCAGCTTGGGCGACAGGGCCAGGACTGAAGCTTTCTTT. Its translation is CASSLGDRARTEAFF. This chain uses TRBV5-1 with TRBJ1-1; 7 bases fit TRBD1. Looked up from germline, CDR1 is SGHRS and CDR2 is YFSETQ. Trimming at V came to 0 bases and at J to 5 bases, leaving 7 bases not matched to a gene. CDR3 length: 15 residues.

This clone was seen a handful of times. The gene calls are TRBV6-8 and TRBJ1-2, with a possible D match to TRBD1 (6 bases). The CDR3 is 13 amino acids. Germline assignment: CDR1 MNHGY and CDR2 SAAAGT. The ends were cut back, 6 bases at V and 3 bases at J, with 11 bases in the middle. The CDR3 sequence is CASRPSGDYGYTF. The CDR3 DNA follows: TGTGCCAGCAGACCTTCAGGGGACTATGGCTACACCTTC.

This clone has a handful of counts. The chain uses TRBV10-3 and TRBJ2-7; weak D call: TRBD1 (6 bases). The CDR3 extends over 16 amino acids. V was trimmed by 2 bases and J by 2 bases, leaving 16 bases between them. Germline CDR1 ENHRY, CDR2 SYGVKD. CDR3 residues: CAISEAKGERAYEQYF. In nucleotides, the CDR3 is TGTGCCATCAGTGAGGCCAAGGGGGAGCGCGCCTACGAGCAGTACTTC.

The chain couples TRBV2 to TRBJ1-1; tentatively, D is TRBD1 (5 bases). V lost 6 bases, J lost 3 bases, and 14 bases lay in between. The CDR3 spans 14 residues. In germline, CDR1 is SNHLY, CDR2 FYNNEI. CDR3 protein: CASRGGARDTEAFF. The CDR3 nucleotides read TGTGCCAGCAGGGGGGGTGCCCGGGACACTGAAGCTTTCTTT.

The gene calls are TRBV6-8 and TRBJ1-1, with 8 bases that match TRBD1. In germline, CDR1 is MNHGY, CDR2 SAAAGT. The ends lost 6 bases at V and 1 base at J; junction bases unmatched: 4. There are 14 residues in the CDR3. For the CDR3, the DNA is TGTGCCAGCAGGCGACAGGGGTCGAACACTGAAGCTTTCTTT. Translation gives CASRRQGSNTEAFF.

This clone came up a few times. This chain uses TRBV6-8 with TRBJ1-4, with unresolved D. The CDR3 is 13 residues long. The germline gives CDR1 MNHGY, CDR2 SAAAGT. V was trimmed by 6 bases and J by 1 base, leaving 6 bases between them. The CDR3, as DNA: TGTGCCAGCAGACCGAGAACTAATGAAAAACTGTTTTTT. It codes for CASRPRTNEKLFF.

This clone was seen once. The CDR3 is CASTRTGMDGYTF. CDR3 coding DNA: TGTGCCAGCACCCGCACAGGGATGGATGGCTACACCTTC. The chain combines TRBV12-5 with TRBJ1-2, with D perhaps TRBD1 (6 bases). CDR1 LGHNT and CDR2 FRNRAP come from the germline V gene. The CDR3 covers 13 residues.

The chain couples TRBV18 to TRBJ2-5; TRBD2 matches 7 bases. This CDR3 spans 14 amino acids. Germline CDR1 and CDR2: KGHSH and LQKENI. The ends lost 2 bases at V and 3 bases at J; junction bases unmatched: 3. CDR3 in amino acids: CASSPTRGEETQYF. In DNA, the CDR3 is TGTGCCAGCTCACCAACCCGGGGGGAAGAGACCCAGTACTTC.

In nucleotides, the CDR3 is TGTGCCACCAGCAGAGACGGGGGGACAGAGACCCAGTACTTC. It is translated as CATSRDGGTETQYF. The chain combines TRBV15 with TRBJ2-5; TRBD2 matches 7 bases. The CDR3 consists of 14 residues. Germline lookup yields CDR1 LNHNV and CDR2 YYDKDF (reference sequence). V was clipped by 0 bases and J by 4 bases; unmatched bases: 2.

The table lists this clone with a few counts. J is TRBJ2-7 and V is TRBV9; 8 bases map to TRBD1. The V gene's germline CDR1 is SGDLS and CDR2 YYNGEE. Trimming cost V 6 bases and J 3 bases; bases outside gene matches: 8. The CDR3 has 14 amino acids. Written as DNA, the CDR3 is TGTGCCAGCATAATGCAGGGGGCGGTCTACGAGCAGTACTTC. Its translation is CASIMQGAVYEQYF.